This T cell receptor (beta chain) was sequenced for a study of T cells in Graves' hyperthyroidism and ophthalmopathy. In making diagnoses, clinical symptoms, serum thyroxine and TRAb, thyroid ultrasound and orbital computed tomography were all used. Study findings and constraints: Separation of ophthalmopathy from stable hyperthyroidism was achieved by a 13 V-J model.

Amplified TCR beta CDR3 regions came from RNA transcripts. Initially, a first-round RT-PCR of the TCR CDR3 employed the HTBI primer set. TCRdb processed the multiplex PCR reads anew with MiXCR; each CDR3 protein has one entry. The data show more than 500,000 distinct CDR3 sequences, more than 15% seen once. Details on this clonotype: Its antigen remains unknown.

The sequence was obtained from a woman in her twenties or thirties with Graves' ophthalmopathy. The source material was blood.

The CDR3 is CASSLTGRDEKLFF. DNA for the CDR3: TGTGCCAGCAGCCTTACAGGGAGGGATGAAAAACTGTTTTTT. The rearrangement joins TRBV6-1 to TRBJ1-4; possibly TRBD1 for D (6 bases). This CDR3 has 14 amino acids. CDR1 MNHNS and CDR2 SASEGT come from the germline V gene. The V and J ends lost 6 bases and 6 bases respectively, with 14 bases between them.